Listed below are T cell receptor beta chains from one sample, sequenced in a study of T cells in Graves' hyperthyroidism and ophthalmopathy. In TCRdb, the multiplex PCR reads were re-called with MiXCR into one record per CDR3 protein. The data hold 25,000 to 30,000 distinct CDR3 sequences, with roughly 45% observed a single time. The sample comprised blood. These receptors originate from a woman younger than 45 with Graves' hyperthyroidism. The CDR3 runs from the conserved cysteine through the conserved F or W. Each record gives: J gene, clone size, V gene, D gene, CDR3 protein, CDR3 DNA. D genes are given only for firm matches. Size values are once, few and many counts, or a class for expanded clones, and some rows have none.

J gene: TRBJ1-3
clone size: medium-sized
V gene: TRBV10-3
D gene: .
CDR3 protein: CAISDSTGGNTIYF
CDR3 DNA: TGTGCCATCAGTGACTCAACGGGAGGAAACACCATATATTTT

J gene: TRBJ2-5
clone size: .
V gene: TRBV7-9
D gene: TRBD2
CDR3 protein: CASSSSLAGSGETQYF
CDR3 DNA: TGTGCCAGCAGCAGTTCCCTAGCGGGATCAGGAGAGACCCAGTACTTC

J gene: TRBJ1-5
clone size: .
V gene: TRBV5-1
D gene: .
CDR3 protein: CASSFGGGYSNQPQHF
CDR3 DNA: TGCGCCAGCAGCTTCGGGGGAGGGTATAGCAATCAGCCCCAGCATTTT

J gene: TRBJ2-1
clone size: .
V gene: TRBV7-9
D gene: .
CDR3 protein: CASSLHVGGISSYNEQFF
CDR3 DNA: TGTGCCAGCAGCTTACATGTCGGCGGGATCAGTTCCTACAATGAGCAGTTCTTC

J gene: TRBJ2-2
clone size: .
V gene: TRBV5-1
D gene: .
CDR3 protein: CASSLAGVGELFF
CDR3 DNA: TGCGCCAGCAGCTTGGCGGGAGTCGGGGAGCTGTTTTTT

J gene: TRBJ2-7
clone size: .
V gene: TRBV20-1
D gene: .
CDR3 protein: CSAPPPCSYEQYF
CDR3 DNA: TGCAGTGCCCCACCTCCGTGCTCCTACGAGCAGTACTTC

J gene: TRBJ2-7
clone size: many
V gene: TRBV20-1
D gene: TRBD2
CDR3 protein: CSARVRGGTSGGSYEQYF
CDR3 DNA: TGCAGTGCTAGAGTCAGAGGGGGTACTAGCGGGGGCTCCTACGAGCAGTACTTC

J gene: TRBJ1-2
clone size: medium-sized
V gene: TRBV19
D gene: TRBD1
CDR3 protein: CASSARQGDGYTF
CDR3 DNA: TGTGCCAGTAGTGCACGACAGGGTGATGGCTACACCTTC

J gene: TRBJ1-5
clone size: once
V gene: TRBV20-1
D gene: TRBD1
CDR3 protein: CSASDEGQGRQPQHF
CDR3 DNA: TGCAGTGCTAGTGACGAGGGACAGGGTAGGCAGCCCCAGCATTTT

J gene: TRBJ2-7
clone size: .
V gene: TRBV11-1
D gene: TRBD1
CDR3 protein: CASSPRQGTQYEQYF
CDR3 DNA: TGTGCCAGCAGTCCAAGACAGGGCACCCAGTACGAGCAGTACTTC

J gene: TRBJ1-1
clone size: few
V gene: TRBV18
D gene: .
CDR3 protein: CASSPRPASNTEAFF
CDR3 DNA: TGTGCCAGCTCACCACGACCGGCGTCGAACACTGAAGCTTTCTTT

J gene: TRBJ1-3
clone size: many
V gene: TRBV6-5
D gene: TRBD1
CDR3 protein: CASRSTSKGTASGNTIYF
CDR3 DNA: TGTGCCAGCAGAAGCACCTCAAAGGGGACAGCCTCTGGAAACACCATATATTTT

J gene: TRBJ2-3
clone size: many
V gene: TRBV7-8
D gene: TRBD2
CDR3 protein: CASSLSTSGMGTDTQYF
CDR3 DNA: TGTGCCAGCAGCTTATCTACGAGCGGGATGGGCACAGATACGCAGTATTTT

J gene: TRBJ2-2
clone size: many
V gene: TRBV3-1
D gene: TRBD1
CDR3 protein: CASSQGTGETGELFF
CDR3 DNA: TGTGCCAGCAGCCAAGGTACAGGGGAAACCGGGGAGCTGTTTTTT

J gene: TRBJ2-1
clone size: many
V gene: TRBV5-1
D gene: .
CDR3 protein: CASSLAPLSSYNEQFF
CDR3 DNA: TGCGCCAGCAGCCTCGCCCCATTAAGCTCCTACAATGAGCAGTTCTTC

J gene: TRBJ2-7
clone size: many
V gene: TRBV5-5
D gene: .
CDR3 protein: CASSQLRADHEQYF
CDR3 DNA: TGTGCCAGCAGCCAACTGAGGGCTGACCACGAGCAGTACTTC

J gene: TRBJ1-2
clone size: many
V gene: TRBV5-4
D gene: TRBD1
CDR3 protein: CASSFAGGSGYTF
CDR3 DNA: TGTGCCAGCAGCTTTGCAGGGGGGTCAGGCTACACCTTC

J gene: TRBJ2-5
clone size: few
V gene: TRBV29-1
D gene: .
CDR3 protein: CSVESRKETQYF
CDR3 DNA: TGCAGCGTTGAGTCCAGGAAAGAGACCCAGTACTTC

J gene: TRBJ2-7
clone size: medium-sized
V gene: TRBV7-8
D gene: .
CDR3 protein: CASSQKTREIYEQYF
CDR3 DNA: TGTGCCAGCAGCCAAAAGACAAGGGAGATCTACGAGCAGTACTTC

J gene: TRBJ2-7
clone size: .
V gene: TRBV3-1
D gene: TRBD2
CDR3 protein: CASSHGRSSYEQYF
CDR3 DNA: TGTGCCAGCAGCCACGGGAGGAGCTCCTACGAGCAGTACTTC

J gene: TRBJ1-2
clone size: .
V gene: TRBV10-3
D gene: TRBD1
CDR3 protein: CAIRPGQGLYGYTF
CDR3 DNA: TGTGCCATCAGGCCGGGACAGGGATTATATGGCTACACCTTC

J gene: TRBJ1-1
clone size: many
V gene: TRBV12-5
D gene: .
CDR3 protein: CASGLVRFNTEAFF
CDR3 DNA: TGTGCTAGTGGTTTGGTACGGTTTAACACTGAAGCTTTCTTT

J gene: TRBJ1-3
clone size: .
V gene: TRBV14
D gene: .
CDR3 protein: CASSLLAGGTIYF
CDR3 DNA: TGTGCCAGCAGCCTACTAGCGGGAGGCACCATATATTTT

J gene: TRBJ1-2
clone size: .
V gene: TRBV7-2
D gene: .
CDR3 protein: CASSKGSHYGYTF
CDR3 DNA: TGTGCCAGCAGCAAAGGGTCCCACTATGGCTACACCTTC

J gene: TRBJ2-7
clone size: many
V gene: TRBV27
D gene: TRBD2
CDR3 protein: CASSPGLAEVLYEQYF
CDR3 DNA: TGTGCCAGCAGTCCGGGACTAGCGGAGGTACTCTACGAGCAGTACTTC

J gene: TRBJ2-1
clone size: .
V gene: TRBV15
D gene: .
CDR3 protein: CATSSVSPSYNEQFF
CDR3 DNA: TGTGCCACCAGCAGCGTCTCCCCCTCCTACAATGAGCAGTTCTTC

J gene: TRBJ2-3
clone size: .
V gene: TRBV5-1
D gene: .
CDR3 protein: CASNPGDPVDTQYF
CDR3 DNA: TGCGCCAGCAACCCGGGAGATCCTGTAGATACGCAGTATTTT

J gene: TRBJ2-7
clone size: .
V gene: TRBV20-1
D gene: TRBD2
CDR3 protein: CSARTSGGYEQYF
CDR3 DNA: TGCAGTGCTCGGACTAGCGGGGGCTACGAGCAGTACTTC

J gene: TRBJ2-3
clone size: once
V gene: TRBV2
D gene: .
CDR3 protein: CASSEQGFGDTQYF
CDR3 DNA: TGTGCCAGCAGTGAACAAGGGTTCGGGGATACGCAGTATTTT

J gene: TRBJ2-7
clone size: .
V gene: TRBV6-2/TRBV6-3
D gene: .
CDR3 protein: CASSFRAGYYEQYF
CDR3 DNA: TGTGCCAGCAGTTTTCGGGCAGGGTACTACGAGCAGTACTTC

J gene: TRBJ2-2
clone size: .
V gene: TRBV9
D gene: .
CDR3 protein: CASSVAGWGGELFF
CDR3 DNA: TGTGCCAGCAGCGTAGCGGGCTGGGGCGGGGAGCTGTTTTTT

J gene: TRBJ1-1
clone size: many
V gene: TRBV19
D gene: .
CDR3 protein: CASSPSRAANTEAFF
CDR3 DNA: TGTGCCAGTAGTCCATCCCGGGCAGCGAACACTGAAGCTTTCTTT

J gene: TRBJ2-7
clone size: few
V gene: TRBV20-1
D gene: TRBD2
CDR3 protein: CSAGTGTSVYEQYF
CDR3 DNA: TGCAGTGCTGGGACCGGGACTAGCGTCTACGAGCAGTACTTC

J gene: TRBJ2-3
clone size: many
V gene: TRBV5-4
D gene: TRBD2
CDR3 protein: CASSSAIGTSGSDAQYF
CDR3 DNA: TGTGCCAGCAGCTCAGCGATCGGGACTAGCGGGAGTGATGCGCAGTATTTT

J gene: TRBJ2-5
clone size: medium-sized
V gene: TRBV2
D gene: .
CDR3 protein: CASSMGARGTQYF
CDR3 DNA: TGTGCCAGCAGCATGGGAGCCAGGGGGACCCAGTACTTC

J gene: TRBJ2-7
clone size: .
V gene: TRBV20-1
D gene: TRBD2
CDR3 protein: CSARPGLAGDEQYF
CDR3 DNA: TGCAGTGCCCGACCGGGACTAGCGGGAGACGAGCAGTACTTC

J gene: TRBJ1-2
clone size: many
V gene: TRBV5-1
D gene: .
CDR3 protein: CASSFRGTARGYTF
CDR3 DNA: TGCGCCAGCAGCTTTCGGGGAACCGCTCGAGGCTACACCTTC

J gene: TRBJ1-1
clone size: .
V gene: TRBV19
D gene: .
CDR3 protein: CASSIMEIPEAFF
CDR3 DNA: TGTGCCAGTAGTATTATGGAGATCCCTGAAGCTTTCTTT

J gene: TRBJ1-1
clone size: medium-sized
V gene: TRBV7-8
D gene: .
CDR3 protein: CASRAGLANTEAFF
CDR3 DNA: TGTGCCAGCAGGGCAGGGCTAGCGAACACTGAAGCTTTCTTT

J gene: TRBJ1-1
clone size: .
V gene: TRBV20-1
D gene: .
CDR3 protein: CSARDNGLMRTEAFF
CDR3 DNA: TGCAGTGCTAGAGATAACGGCCTAATGAGGACTGAAGCTTTCTTT

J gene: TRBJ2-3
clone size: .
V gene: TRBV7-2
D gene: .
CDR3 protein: CASSALIWDEQYF
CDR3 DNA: TGTGCCAGCAGCGCTCTAATTTGGGATGAGCAGTATTTT

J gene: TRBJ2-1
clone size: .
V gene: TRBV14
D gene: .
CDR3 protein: CASSQLIGRANEQFF
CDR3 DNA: TGTGCCAGCAGCCAACTAATTGGGCGGGCCAATGAGCAGTTCTTC